Below are 26 T cell receptor beta chains sequenced from a single sample in a study of early T cells in non-severe SARS-CoV-2 infection. In TCRdb, the 5' RACE reads were re-called with MiXCR into one record per CDR3 protein. The data contain 55,000 to 70,000 distinct CDR3 sequences, over 3.5% of them singletons. Sequences were derived from whole blood, sampled at baseline. These receptor sequences come from an adult who was a healthcare worker with PCR-confirmed SARS-CoV-2 infection or an uninfected control (not recorded which). The donor label of this sample is uncertain.

This clonotype was found a few times. The J gene is TRBJ2-3, the V gene TRBV12-3 or TRBV12-4, with 13 bases aligning to TRBD2. With 6 bases clipped from V and 0 bases from J, the junction kept 3 bases outside the gene matches. CDR3 size: 16 residues. CDR3 bases: TGTGCCAGCAGAAAGGGACTAGCGGGGAGCACAGATACGCAGTATTTT. Translation: CASRKGLAGSTDTQYF.

The chain employs TRBV7-6 and TRBJ2-7, with TRBD2 matching 8 bases. This CDR3 contains 14 residues. Per germline, CDR1 SGHVS and CDR2 FNYEAQ. V shed 5 bases and J 2 bases; nucleotides not matched to a gene: 5. CDR3 coding DNA: TGTGCCAGCAGCAAGAGCGGGGGCACCTACGAGCAGTACTTC. Its protein product is CASSKSGGTYEQYF.

This clonotype was detected a few times. The chain uses TRBV5-5 and TRBJ2-7; no reliable D call. The CDR3 runs 13 residues. The V end was cut by 0 bases, the J end by 5 bases, with 9 bases between. Germline CDR1 reads SGHKS; CDR2 reads YYEKEE (reference sequence). This chain's CDR3 is CASSLVSQNEQYF. The CDR3 nucleotides read TGTGCCAGCAGCTTGGTTTCCCAGAACGAGCAGTACTTC.

This clonotype occurred many times. The J gene is TRBJ1-1, the V gene TRBV30; D might be TRBD1 (6 bases). V was pared by 5 bases and J by 5 bases, with 15 bases between. Looked up from germline, CDR1 is GTSNPN and CDR2 is SVGIG (reference sequence). The CDR3 extends over 13 amino acids. CDR3 in DNA: TGTGCCTGGGGCGGACAGCCAAGGACTGAAGCTTTCTTT. The encoded protein is CAWGGQPRTEAFF.

This clonotype was observed many times. The chain has TRBV20-1 and TRBJ2-1, with 8 bases aligning to TRBD2. The V gene end was trimmed by 6 bases and the J gene end by 4 bases; junction bases not matched to a gene: 11. The CDR3 is 15 amino acids. Looked up from germline, CDR1 is DFQATT and CDR2 is SNEGSKA (reference sequence). CDR3 in amino acids: CSAAEGGGSYNEQFF. The CDR3 bases are TGCAGTGCCGCCGAGGGCGGGGGGTCTTACAATGAGCAGTTCTTC.

Points on this clonotype: This could be a read error, since a much larger clone is one nucleotide away. The DNA of the CDR3 is TGTGCCGGCAGTTACTCGACAGGGTCTGAAAAACTGTTTTTT. Translating it yields CAGSYSTGSEKLFF. The chain links TRBV6-5 to TRBJ1-4; 7 bases line up with TRBD1. The CDR3 is 14 amino acids. Germline loops: CDR1 MNHEY, CDR2 SVGAGI.

This clonotype was observed at least ten times. The CDR3 coding sequence is TGTGCCAGCAGCAACTACGAGCAGTACTTC. Protein product: CASSNYEQYF. This sequence joins TRBV7-2 and TRBJ2-7; D not certain. This CDR3 has 10 residues. Between the trimmed V and J ends, which lost 5 bases and 3 bases, there was a span of 2 bases. CDR1 and CDR2 (germline): SGHTA, FQGNSA.

There are many counts of this clonotype. This chain uses TRBV20-1 with TRBJ2-7, with 9 bases matching TRBD2. Trimming took 6 bases from V and 2 from J; bases not matched to a gene: 8. Germline V gives CDR1 DFQATT, CDR2 SNEGSKA (reference sequence). The CDR3 spans 14 residues. In DNA form, the CDR3 reads TGCAGTGCCCCGATAGCGGGGGATGCCTACGAGCAGTACTTC. This gives the protein CSAPIAGDAYEQYF.

The J gene is TRBJ2-6, the V gene TRBV3-1; TRBD1 is a possible D gene (6 bases). The CDR3 consists of 16 residues. Germline CDR1 and CDR2: LGHDT and YNNKEL (reference sequence). V was trimmed by 2 bases and J by 4 bases, leaving 12 bases between them. The chain's CDR3 is CASSQRQAYGANVLTF. DNA for the CDR3: TGTGCCAGCAGCCAACGACAGGCCTACGGGGCCAACGTCCTGACTTTC.

This clonotype appeared many times. The chain recombines TRBV7-2 with TRBJ2-1, with TRBD2 matching 14 bases. The CDR3 sequence is 18 residues long. The trim removed 1 base at V and 7 bases at J, leaving 9 bases unmatched. The germline V gene has CDR1 SGHTA and CDR2 FQGNSA. In nucleotides, the CDR3 is TGTGCCAGCAGCTTAGTGGGTTCGACTAGCGGGGGGGTAAATGAGCAGTTCTTC. This sequence encodes CASSLVGSTSGGVNEQFF.

The chain combines TRBV2 with TRBJ2-5; D not certain. The CDR3 has 11 residues. Trimming removed 8 bases at V and 1 base at J, with 5 bases between. CDR1 SNHLY and CDR2 FYNNEI come from the germline V gene. The CDR3 bases are TGTGCCAGCGATATCCAAGAGACCCAGTACTTC. Amino acids: CASDIQETQYF.

There are many counts of this clonotype. This rearrangement joins TRBV27 to TRBJ2-7; TRBD1 aligns across 9 bases. CDR3 length equals 15 residues. Germline assignment: CDR1 MNHEY and CDR2 SMNVEV (reference sequence). V was clipped by 5 bases and J by 3 bases; unmatched bases: 8. The CDR3 loop reads CASSPYRGRFYEQYF. CDR3 nucleotides: TGTGCCAGCAGTCCATACAGGGGGCGGTTCTACGAGCAGTACTTC.

This clonotype was seen at least ten times. The gene calls are TRBV7-2 and TRBJ1-1; D gene unclear. The ends were cut back, 2 bases at V and 1 base at J, with 8 bases in the middle. The CDR3 covers 14 residues. Germline V gene data show CDR1 as SGHTA and CDR2 as FQGNSA. CDR3 sequence (DNA): TGTGCCAGCAGCTTATACGGCAGGAACACTGAAGCTTTCTTT. This codes for CASSLYGRNTEAFF.

This clonotype was observed many times. This chain links TRBV11-3 with TRBJ2-1; 10 nucleotides line up with TRBD1. CDR1 and CDR2 (germline): SGHNT, YENEEA. This CDR3 is 14 amino acids long. Trimming cost V 5 bases and J 9 bases; bases outside gene matches: 7. The CDR3 region is CASSPPDRGSEQFF. The CDR3 nucleotides are TGTGCCAGCAGCCCACCGGACAGGGGGAGTGAGCAGTTCTTC.

The table lists this clonotype with many counts. The gene calls are TRBV7-2 and TRBJ2-1; TRBD1 is a possible D gene (6 bases). V shed 1 base and J shed 2 bases, with 9 bases lying between them. CDR1 and CDR2 from the germline V gene are SGHTA and FQGNSA. CDR3 size: 15 residues. The CDR3 DNA follows: TGTGCCAGCAGCTTAGTGGGGGCCCCCTACAATGAGCAGTTCTTC. It yields the protein CASSLVGAPYNEQFF.

This clonotype was seen a handful of times. The J gene is TRBJ2-3, the V gene TRBV6-6; a possible D gene is TRBD2 (6 bases). Trimming pared 6 bases from V and 6 bases from J, leaving 10 bases between. CDR1 is MNHNY, CDR2 SVGAGI, per germline (reference sequence). The CDR3 sequence is 12 residues long. The CDR3 is CASRGLRDTQYF. In DNA, the CDR3 is TGTGCCAGCAGGGGACTCCGTGATACGCAGTATTTT.

This clonotype has ten or more counts. J is TRBJ2-5 and V is TRBV20-1; TRBD2 aligns across 12 bases. The V gene's germline CDR1 is DFQATT and CDR2 SNEGSKA (reference sequence). The CDR3 has 16 residues. V shed 4 bases, J shed 0 bases, and the junction held 6 bases outside the gene matches. This CDR3 is CSATSGGAGNQETQYF. The CDR3 nucleotides are TGCAGTGCTACTAGCGGGGGGGCCGGGAACCAAGAGACCCAGTACTTC.

This clonotype was detected many times. The V call is TRBV20-1, the J call TRBJ2-5; 7 bases are a match to TRBD1. The CDR3 has 13 amino acids. Germline V gives CDR1 DFQATT, CDR2 SNEGSKA (reference sequence). DNA for the CDR3: TGCAGCACCTCAGCGACAGGGAGAGAGACCCAGTACTTC. Translating gives CSTSATGRETQYF.

The chain joins TRBV30 to TRBJ2-1; possibly TRBD1 or TRBD2 for D (5 bases each). In germline, CDR1 is GTSNPN, CDR2 SVGIG (reference sequence). V lost 2 bases to trimming and J lost 10 bases, with 15 bases between them. The length of the CDR3 is 13 residues. The CDR3 reads CAWSRGGVDEQFF. The CDR3 DNA reads as TGTGCCTGGAGTCGTGGGGGAGTCGACGAGCAGTTCTTC.

This sequence joins TRBV29-1 and TRBJ1-1; TRBD1 agrees at 7 bases. Germline V lookup: CDR1 SQVTM, CDR2 ANQGSEA. This CDR3 is 13 amino acids long. With V trimmed by 2 bases and J by 10 bases, 10 bases remained unmatched. CDR3 region: CSVERQGGTGAFF. In DNA, the CDR3 is TGCAGCGTTGAAAGGCAGGGGGGGACCGGAGCTTTCTTT.

This clonotype ranks as medium-sized (0.01 to 0.1%). The chain employs TRBV20-1 and TRBJ2-7, with unresolved D. The germline V gene encodes CDR1 DFQATT and CDR2 SNEGSKA (reference sequence). The ends were cut back, 4 bases at V and 3 bases at J, with 10 bases in the middle. The CDR3 totals 12 residues. The CDR3, as DNA: TGCAGTGCTATGCGGCAGCTCTACGAGCAGTACTTC. This encodes CSAMRQLYEQYF.

This clonotype was recorded many times. This rearrangement joins TRBV28 to TRBJ1-5; possibly TRBD1 for D (5 bases). The CDR3 loop spans 12 amino acids. V was clipped by 5 bases and J by 6 bases, with 8 bases between them. CDR1 and CDR2 (germline): MDHEN, SYDVKM. This CDR3 reads CASSLGVQPQHF. The DNA of the CDR3 is TGTGCCAGCAGTCTAGGGGTTCAGCCCCAGCATTTT.

This clonotype was seen repeatedly, ten times or more. This chain uses TRBV7-9 with TRBJ2-1; tentatively, D is TRBD1 (5 bases). V was pared by 2 bases and J by 0 bases, with 14 bases between. The CDR3 length is 17 residues. Germline lookup yields CDR1 SEHNR and CDR2 FQNEAQ (reference sequence). The CDR3, as DNA: TGTGCCAGCAGCTTAAACGTGGCACAGGCCTCCTACAATGAGCAGTTCTTC. Its protein is CASSLNVAQASYNEQFF.

The chain is built from TRBV5-1 and TRBJ2-4; D tentatively fits TRBD1 or TRBD2 (6 bases each). From germline, CDR1 is SGHRS and CDR2 YFSETQ. V dropped 8 bases and J dropped 1 base, with 16 bases sitting between them. The CDR3 extends over 15 amino acids. The CDR3 protein is CASSLGGDAKNIQYF. DNA of the CDR3: TGCGCCAGTTCTCTGGGGGGCGATGCCAAAAACATTCAGTACTTC. Supplemented by reference TRBV5-1 and TRBJ2-4, the full variable domain reads KAGVTQTPRYLIKTRGQQVTLSCSPISGHRSVSWYQQTPGQGLQFLFEYFSETQRNKGNFPGRFSGRQFSNSRSEMNVSTLELGDSALYLCASSLGGDAKNIQYFGAGTRLSVL.

This clonotype turned up a few times. The chain combines TRBV19 with TRBJ1-5, with D maybe TRBD1 (5 bases). The CDR3 extends over 15 amino acids. Germline V gene data show CDR1 as LNHDA and CDR2 as SQIVND (reference sequence). V was clipped by 3 bases and J by 6 bases, with 15 bases between them. CDR3 sequence: CASSIGDSAVQPQHF. The CDR3 nucleotides read TGTGCCAGTAGTATCGGTGACAGCGCCGTTCAGCCCCAGCATTTT.

The genes are TRBV5-1 and TRBJ1-2; D ambiguous. This CDR3 spans 15 amino acids. V was pared by 3 bases and J by 1 base, with 13 bases between. Germline V gene lookup returns CDR1 SGHRS and CDR2 YFSETQ. CDR3 bases: TGCGCCAGCAGCTACGGAGGAACCAATAACTATGGCTACACCTTC. This codes for CASSYGGTNNYGYTF.